Below are 16 T cell receptor beta chains sequenced from a single sample in a study of circulating tumor DNA in untreated peripheral T-cell lymphoma. Clones were sequenced by immunoSEQ multiplex PCR, and TCRdb holds only the in-frame ones, with some missing. The table shows about 1,800 clones, with approximately 89% occurring only once. The specimen sequenced was tumor tissue. Receptors originate from a human donor with peripheral T-cell lymphoma.

The rearrangement joins TRBV5-1 to TRBJ2-2, with 10 bases matching TRBD1. Germline CDR1 reads SGHRS; CDR2 reads YFSETQ. This CDR3 comprises 16 residues. With 4 bases clipped from V and 4 bases from J, the junction kept 7 bases outside the gene matches. The CDR3 sequence: CASSRRGQGSTGELFF. Written as DNA, the CDR3 is TGCGCCAGCAGCCGCCGGGGACAGGGGTCCACCGGGGAGCTGTTTTTT.

The rearrangement links TRBV11-3 to TRBJ1-4, with a weak D call TRBD1 (5 bases). Trimming took off 5 bases at V and 7 bases at J, with 17 bases between the two ends. CDR1 and CDR2 (germline): SGHNT, YENEEA. The CDR3 is 15 residues long. The CDR3 protein is CASSPDGASGEKLFF. The CDR3 nucleotides read TGTGCCAGCAGCCCCGACGGGGCCTCGGGTGAAAAACTGTTTTTT.

The chain employs TRBV12-5 and TRBJ2-7, with TRBD2 identical over 11 bases. CDR1 is LGHNT and CDR2 is FRNRAP in the germline V gene. V dropped 7 bases and J dropped 6; count of bases not matched to a gene: 8. This CDR3 has 14 residues. The DNA of the CDR3 is TGTGCTAGTGAAATAGCGGGGGGGCCCTCCGAGCAGTACTTC. Translating gives CASEIAGGPSEQYF.

The chain recombines TRBV7-7 with TRBJ1-4; the D is unclear. CDR3 length equals 15 residues. V dropped 5 bases and J dropped 5 bases, with 15 bases sitting between them. Germline V CDR1 and CDR2: SSHAT, FNYEAQ (reference sequence). CDR3 DNA sequence: TGTGCCAGCAGCCAAGAGGGCCAGGTAAATGAAAAACTGTTTTTT. Translated: CASSQEGQVNEKLFF. Full variable domain (remainder filled in from reference TRBV7-7 and TRBJ1-4): GAGVSQSPRYKVTKRGQDVTLRCDPISSHATLYWYQQALGQGPEFLTYFNYEAQPDKSGLPSDRFSAERPEGSISTLTIQRTEQRDSAMYRCASSQEGQVNEKLFFGSGTQLSVL.

This clone has a handful of counts. V and J are TRBV19 and TRBJ1-4, with D unclear. Trimming cost V 5 bases and J 12 bases, with 13 bases left between them. The CDR3 loop spans 12 amino acids. Germline CDR1 is LNHDA and CDR2 is SQIVND (reference sequence). CDR3: CASSLGGNELFF. In nucleotides, the CDR3 is TGTGCCAGTAGTTTAGGCGGGAATGAACTGTTTTTT.

This clone was seen only a few times. This chain links TRBV18 with TRBJ2-5, with TRBD1 identical over 7 bases. CDR3 length: 15 residues. J was trimmed by 4 bases and V by 2 bases; bases with no gene match: 7. Germline assignment: CDR1 KGHSH and CDR2 LQKENI. CDR3 DNA: TGTGCCAGCTCACCAAACGGGACAGTTACAGAGACCCAGTACTTC. Encoded protein: CASSPNGTVTETQYF.

The chain links TRBV30 to TRBJ1-2, with D unclear. CDR1 GTSNPN and CDR2 SVGIG come from the germline V gene (reference sequence). This CDR3 contains 13 residues. V gave up 0 bases and J gave up 2 bases, with 7 bases separating them. CDR3 loop: CAWSVNLNYGYTF. Written as DNA, the CDR3 is TGTGCCTGGAGTGTAAACCTCAACTATGGCTACACCTTC.

The J gene is TRBJ2-1, the V gene TRBV28, with 7 bases fitting TRBD2. This CDR3 region has 14 residues. V shed 5 bases and J 0 bases; nucleotides not matched to a gene: 1. Germline CDR1 and CDR2: MDHEN and SYDVKM. CDR3 DNA sequence: TGTGCCAGCAGTGGGGGGGGCTCCTACAATGAGCAGTTCTTC. Translated, it gives CASSGGGSYNEQFF.

This clone has only one observation. The J gene is TRBJ2-7, the V gene TRBV28; D is tentatively TRBD1 or TRBD2 (5 bases each). The germline V gene has CDR1 MDHEN and CDR2 SYDVKM. The CDR3 runs to 16 residues. The V end was cut by 1 base, the J end by 6 bases, with 19 bases between. CDR3 residues: CASSLSTGIGRGEQYF. CDR3 bases: TGTGCCAGCAGTTTATCCACCGGGATTGGAAGGGGCGAGCAGTACTTC.

The J gene is TRBJ1-3, the V gene TRBV5-1; D remains unclear. The CDR3 has 15 amino acids. Germline assignment: CDR1 SGHRS and CDR2 YFSETQ. Trimming shortened V by 4 bases and J by 4 bases, and 15 bases separated the two germline ends. CDR3 sequence reads: CASSRIQEGGNTIYF. The CDR3 bases are TGCGCCAGCAGCCGAATTCAGGAGGGAGGAAACACCATATATTTT.

This clone was picked up one time. The J gene is TRBJ2-3, the V gene TRBV15; tentatively, D is TRBD2 (5 bases). The germline V gene has CDR1 LNHNV and CDR2 YYDKDF (reference sequence). The CDR3 is made up of 15 amino acids. The V and J ends lost 5 bases and 2 bases respectively, with 14 bases between them. DNA for the CDR3: TGTGCCACCAGCCTCCAGCGGAGTAACACAGATACGCAGTATTTT. This encodes CATSLQRSNTDTQYF.

The chain joins TRBV11-3 to TRBJ1-4; D uncertain. Germline CDR1 SGHNT, CDR2 YENEEA. Trimming cost V 5 bases and J 11 bases, with 18 bases left between them. The length of the CDR3 is 14 residues. The CDR3 DNA reads TGTGCCAGCAGCCTGGACGGGTTAATGAAGAAACTGTTTTTT. This encodes CASSLDGLMKKLFF.

The chain employs TRBV11-3 and TRBJ1-2; tentative D call: TRBD1 (6 bases). The CDR3 totals 15 residues. Germline loops: CDR1 SGHNT, CDR2 YENEEA. Trimming pared 0 bases from V and 5 bases from J, leaving 13 bases between. In DNA form, the CDR3 reads TGTGCCAGCAGCTTAGAGAGGGGGGCAGGGTATGGCTACACCTTC. Residues: CASSLERGAGYGYTF.

The rearrangement links TRBV5-1 to TRBJ2-3; D ambiguous. Per the germline V gene, CDR1 is SGHRS and CDR2 is YFSETQ. The length of the CDR3 is 15 residues. V was cut by 0 bases and J by 4 bases, with 12 bases left in between. CDR3 in amino acids: CASSLGNSFADTQYF. CDR3 bases: TGCGCCAGCAGCTTGGGCAATTCCTTCGCAGATACGCAGTATTTT.

This chain connects TRBV19 to TRBJ1-1; D not resolved. CDR3 size: 13 residues. Germline CDR1 LNHDA, CDR2 SQIVND (reference sequence). Trimming removed 7 bases from V and 0 bases from J, with 9 bases in between. CDR3 DNA: TGTGCCAGTACCCGTACACTGAACACTGAAGCTTTCTTT. Translated, it gives CASTRTLNTEAFF. Filled out from reference TRBV19 and TRBJ1-1, the complete variable domain reads DGGITQSPKYLFRKEGQNVTLSCEQNLNHDAMYWYRQDPGQGLRLIYYSQIVNDFQKGDIAEGYSVSREKKESFPLTVTSAQKNPTAFYLCASTRTLNTEAFFGQGTRLTVV.

This sequence joins TRBV11-3 and TRBJ1-2, with unresolved D. Germline V gene data show CDR1 as SGHNT and CDR2 as YENEEA. This CDR3 is built from 15 residues. The ends were cut back, 2 bases at V and 7 bases at J, with 17 bases in the middle. The CDR3 is CASSLPTPITSGYTF. CDR3 sequence (DNA): TGTGCCAGCAGCTTACCTACACCTATTACTAGTGGCTACACCTTC.